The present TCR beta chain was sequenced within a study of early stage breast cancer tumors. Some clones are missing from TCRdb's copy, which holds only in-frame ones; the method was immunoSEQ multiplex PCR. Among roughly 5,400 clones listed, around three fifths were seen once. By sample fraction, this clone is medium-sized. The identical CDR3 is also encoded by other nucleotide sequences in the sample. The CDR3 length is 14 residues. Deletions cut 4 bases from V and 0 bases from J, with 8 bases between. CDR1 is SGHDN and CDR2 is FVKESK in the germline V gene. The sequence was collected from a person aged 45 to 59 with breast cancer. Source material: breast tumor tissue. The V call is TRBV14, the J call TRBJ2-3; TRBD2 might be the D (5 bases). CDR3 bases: TGTGCCAGCAGCCCCAGGACTAGCACAGATACGCAGTATTTT. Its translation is CASSPRTSTDTQYF.